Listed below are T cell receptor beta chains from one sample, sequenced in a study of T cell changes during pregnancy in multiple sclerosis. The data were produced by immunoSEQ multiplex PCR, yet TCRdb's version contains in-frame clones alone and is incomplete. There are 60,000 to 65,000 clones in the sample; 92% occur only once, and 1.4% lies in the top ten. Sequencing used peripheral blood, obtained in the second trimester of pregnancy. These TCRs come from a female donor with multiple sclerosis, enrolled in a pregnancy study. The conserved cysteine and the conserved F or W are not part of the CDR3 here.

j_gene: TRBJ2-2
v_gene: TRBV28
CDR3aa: ASSFPLGELF

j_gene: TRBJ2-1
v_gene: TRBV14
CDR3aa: ASSPLASYNEQF

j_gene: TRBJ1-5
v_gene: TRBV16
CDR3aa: ASSLNREAGQPQH

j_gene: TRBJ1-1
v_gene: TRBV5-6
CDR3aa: ASSLVRTGARMNTEAF

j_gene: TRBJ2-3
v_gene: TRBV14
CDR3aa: ASSPSRQGWNTDTQY

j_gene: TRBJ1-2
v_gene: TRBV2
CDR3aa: ASRAPGQNINYGYT

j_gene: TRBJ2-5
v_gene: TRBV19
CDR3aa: ASRDLPQETQY

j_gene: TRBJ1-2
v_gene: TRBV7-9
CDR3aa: ASSLASGGNYGYT

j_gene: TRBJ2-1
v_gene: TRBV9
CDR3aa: ASSVTLDGEQF

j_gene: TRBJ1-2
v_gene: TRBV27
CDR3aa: ASSLARSNYGYT

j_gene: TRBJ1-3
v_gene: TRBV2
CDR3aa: ASSEAREGVGNTIY

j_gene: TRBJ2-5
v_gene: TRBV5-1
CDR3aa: ASSWGTSGRASKETQY

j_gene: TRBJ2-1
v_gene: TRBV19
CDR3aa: ASRGPGTRSFGEQF

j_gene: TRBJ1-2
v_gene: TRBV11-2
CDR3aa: ASSGSGTGGANYGYT

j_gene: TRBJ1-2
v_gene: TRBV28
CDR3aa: AIHTTTVYGYT

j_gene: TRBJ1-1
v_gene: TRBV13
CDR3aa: ASSDTGGNTEAF

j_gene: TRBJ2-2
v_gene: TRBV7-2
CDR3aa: ASSLRGTGESGELF

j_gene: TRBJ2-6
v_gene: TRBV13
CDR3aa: ASSFRSGANVLT

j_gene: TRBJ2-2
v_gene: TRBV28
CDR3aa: ASSRTGVAGSGTGELF

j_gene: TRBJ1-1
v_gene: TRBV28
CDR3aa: ASLMRMEAEAF

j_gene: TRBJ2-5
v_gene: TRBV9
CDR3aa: ASSVGRTSGEETQY

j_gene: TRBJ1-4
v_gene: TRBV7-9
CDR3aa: ASSPSRGNEKLF

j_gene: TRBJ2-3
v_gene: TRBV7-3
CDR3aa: ASSFEGVGDTQY

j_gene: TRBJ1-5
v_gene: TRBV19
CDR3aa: ASGGGTGIQPQH

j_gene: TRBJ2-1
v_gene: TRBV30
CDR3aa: ACTGQAYNEQF

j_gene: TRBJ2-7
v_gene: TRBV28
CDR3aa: ASSTRQSGSYEQY

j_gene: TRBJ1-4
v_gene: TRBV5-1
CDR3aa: ASSQGLRGEKLF

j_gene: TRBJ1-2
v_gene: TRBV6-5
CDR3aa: ASSYSSGGSYGYT

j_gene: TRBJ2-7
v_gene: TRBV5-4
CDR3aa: ASRNSGRGYEQY

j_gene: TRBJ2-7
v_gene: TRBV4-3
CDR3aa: ASSLGGGRAEQY

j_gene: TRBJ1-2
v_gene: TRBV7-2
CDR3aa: ASSYPGGGYT

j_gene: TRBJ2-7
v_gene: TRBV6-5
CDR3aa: ASSHFGTGSYEQY

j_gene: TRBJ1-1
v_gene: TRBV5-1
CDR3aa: ASSPGQGEKAF

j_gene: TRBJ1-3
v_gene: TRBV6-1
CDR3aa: ASRQLSGNTIY

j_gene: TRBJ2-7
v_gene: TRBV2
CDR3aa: ANKERATYEQY

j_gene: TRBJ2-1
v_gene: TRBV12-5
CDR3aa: ASGSIGTNVEQF

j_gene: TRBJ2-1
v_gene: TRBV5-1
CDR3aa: ASLRDRVGHEQF

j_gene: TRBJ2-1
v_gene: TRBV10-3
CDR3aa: AIRRPESGAQF

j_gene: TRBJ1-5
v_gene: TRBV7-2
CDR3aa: ASSLATGRYQPQH

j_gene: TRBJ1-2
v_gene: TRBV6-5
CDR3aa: ASRSDYGYT

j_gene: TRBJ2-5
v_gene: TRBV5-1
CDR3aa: ASSSQRDLEETQY

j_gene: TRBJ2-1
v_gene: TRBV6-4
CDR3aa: ASSDGTSDYNEQF

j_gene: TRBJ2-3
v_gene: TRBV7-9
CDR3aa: ASTGTTDTQY

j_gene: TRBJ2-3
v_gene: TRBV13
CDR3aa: ASRSLAGGTDTQY

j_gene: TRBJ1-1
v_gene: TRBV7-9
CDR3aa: ASSRSGASEAF

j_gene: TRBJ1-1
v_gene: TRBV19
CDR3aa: ASSRGPGRTMNTEAF

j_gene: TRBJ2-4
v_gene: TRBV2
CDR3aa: ASSELSSGSNIQY

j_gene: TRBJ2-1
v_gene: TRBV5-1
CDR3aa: ASSFGTSEYNEQF

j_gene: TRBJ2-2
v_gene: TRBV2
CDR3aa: ASSGPSGRSLPNTGELF

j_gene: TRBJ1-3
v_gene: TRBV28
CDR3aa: ASSLDRVGNTIY

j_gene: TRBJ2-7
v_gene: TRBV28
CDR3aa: ASSLERPYYEQY

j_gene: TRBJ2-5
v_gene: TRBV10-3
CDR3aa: AISQGGETQY

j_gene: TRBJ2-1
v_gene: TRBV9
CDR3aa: ASSPWTSDDNEQF

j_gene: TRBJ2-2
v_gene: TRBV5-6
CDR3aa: ASSPNRGFTGELF

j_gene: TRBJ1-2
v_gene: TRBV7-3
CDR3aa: ASSSGTGLEGYT

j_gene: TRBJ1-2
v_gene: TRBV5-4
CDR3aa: ASSLGFAGLGGYT

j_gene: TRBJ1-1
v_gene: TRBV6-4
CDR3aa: ASRRQGGTEAF

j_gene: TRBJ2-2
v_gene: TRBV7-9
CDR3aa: ASSSTYRDRDTGELF